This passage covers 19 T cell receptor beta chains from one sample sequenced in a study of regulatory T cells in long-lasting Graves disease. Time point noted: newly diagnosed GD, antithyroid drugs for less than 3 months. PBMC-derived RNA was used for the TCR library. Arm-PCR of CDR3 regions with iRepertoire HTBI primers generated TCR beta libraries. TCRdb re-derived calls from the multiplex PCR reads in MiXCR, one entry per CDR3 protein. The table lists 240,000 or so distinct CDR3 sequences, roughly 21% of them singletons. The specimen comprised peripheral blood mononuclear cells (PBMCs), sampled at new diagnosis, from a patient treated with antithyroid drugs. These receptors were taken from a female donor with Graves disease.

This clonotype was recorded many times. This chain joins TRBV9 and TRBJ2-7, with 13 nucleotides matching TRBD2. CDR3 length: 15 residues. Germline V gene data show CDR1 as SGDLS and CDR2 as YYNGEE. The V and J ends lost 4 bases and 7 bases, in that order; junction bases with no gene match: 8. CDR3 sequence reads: CASSPLAGGPVEQYF. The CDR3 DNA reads TGTGCCAGCAGCCCACTAGCGGGAGGGCCTGTAGAGCAGTACTTC. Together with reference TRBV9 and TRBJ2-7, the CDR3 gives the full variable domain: DSGVTQTPKHLITATGQRVTLRCSPRSGDLSVYWYQQSLDQGLQFLIQYYNGEERAKGNILERFSAQQFPDLHSELNLSSLELGDSALYFCASSPLAGGPVEQYFGPGTRLTVT.

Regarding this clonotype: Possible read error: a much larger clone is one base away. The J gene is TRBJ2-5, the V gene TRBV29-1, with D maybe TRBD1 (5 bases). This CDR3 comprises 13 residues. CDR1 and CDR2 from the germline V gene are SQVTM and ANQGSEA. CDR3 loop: CSVEADIQGTQYF. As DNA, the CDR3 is TGCAGCGTTGAAGCGGACATACAAGGGACCCAGTACTTC.

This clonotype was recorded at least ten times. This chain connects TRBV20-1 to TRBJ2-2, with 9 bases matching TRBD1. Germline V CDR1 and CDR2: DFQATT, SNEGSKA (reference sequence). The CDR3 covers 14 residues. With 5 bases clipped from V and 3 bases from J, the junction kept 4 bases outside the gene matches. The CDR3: CSAVRDRDTGELFF. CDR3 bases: TGCAGTGCTGTCCGGGACAGGGACACCGGGGAGCTGTTTTTT.

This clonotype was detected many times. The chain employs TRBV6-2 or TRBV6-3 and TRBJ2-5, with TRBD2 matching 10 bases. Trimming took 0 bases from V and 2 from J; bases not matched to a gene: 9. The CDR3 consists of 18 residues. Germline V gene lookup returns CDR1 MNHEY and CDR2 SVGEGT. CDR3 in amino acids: CASSYSRVASGGQETQYF. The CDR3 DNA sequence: TGTGCCAGCAGTTACTCGAGGGTCGCTAGCGGGGGTCAAGAGACCCAGTACTTC.

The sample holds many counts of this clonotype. The CDR3 DNA reads as TGTGCCAGCAGTTACGGAGGGGCGAACACTGAAGCTTTCTTT. It codes for CASSYGGANTEAFF. V and J are TRBV6-5 and TRBJ1-1; a weak D match, TRBD1 (5 bases). CDR3 length: 14 amino acids. V lost 2 bases to trimming and J lost 1 base, with 8 bases between them. CDR1 and CDR2 from the germline V gene are MNHEY and SVGAGI.

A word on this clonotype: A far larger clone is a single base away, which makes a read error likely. CDR3 sequence: CSAFSGGSSYEQFF. In DNA form, the CDR3 reads TGCAGTGCTTTTTCCGGGGGATCCTCCTACGAGCAGTTCTTC. The chain links TRBV20-1 to TRBJ2-1, with D maybe TRBD2 (6 bases). The ends were cut back, 5 bases at V and 10 bases at J, with 21 bases in the middle. The CDR3 covers 14 residues. Germline CDR1 and CDR2: DFQATT and SNEGSKA (reference sequence).

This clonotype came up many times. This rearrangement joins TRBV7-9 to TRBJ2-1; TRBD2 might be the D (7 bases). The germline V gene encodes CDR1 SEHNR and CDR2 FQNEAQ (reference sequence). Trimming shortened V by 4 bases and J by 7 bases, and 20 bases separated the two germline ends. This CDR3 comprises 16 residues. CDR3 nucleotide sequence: TGTGCCAGCAGCTGGGGTGAGGGGGGGCCAAATAATGAGCAGTTCTTC. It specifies CASSWGEGGPNNEQFF.

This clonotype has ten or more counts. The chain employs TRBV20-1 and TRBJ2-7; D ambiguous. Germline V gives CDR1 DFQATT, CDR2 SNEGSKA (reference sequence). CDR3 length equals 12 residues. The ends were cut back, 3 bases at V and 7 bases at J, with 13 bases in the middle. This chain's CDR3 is CSASFRRAEQYF. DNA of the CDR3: TGCAGTGCTAGCTTCAGGCGTGCGGAGCAGTACTTC.

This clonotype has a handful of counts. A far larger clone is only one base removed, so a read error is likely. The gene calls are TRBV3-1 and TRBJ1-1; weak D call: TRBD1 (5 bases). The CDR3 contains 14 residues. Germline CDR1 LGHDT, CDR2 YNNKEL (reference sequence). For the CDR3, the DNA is TGTGCCAGCAGTCTCGGGGGGATCTACACTGAAGCTTCCTTT. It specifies CASSLGGIYTEASF.

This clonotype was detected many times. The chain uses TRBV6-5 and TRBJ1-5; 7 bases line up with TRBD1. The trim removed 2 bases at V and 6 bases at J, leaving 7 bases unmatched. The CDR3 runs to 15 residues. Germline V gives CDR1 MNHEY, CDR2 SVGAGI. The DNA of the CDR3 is TGTGCCAGCAGTTACGACAGGGACCTCAGTCAGCCCCAGCATTTT. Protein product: CASSYDRDLSQPQHF.

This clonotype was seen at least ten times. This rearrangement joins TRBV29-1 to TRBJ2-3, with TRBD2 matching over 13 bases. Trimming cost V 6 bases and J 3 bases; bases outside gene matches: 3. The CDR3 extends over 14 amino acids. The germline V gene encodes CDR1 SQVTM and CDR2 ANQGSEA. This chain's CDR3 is CSVWTSGGTDTQYF. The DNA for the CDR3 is TGCAGCGTCTGGACTAGCGGGGGAACAGATACGCAGTATTTT.

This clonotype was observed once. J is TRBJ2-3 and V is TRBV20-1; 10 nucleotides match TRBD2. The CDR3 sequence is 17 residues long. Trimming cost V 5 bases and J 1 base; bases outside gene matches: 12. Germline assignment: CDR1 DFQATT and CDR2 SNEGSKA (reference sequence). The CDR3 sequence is CSAALHLAGAGTDTQYF. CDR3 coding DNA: TGCAGTGCTGCGCTACATCTAGCGGGAGCCGGCACAGATACGCAGTATTTT.

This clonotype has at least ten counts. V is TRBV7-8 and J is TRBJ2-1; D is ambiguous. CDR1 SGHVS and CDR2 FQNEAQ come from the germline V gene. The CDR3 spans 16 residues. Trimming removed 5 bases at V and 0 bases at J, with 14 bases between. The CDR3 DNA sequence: TGTGCCAGCAGCCCCGGCAGCCGGAGCTCCTACAATGAGCAGTTCTTC. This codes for CASSPGSRSSYNEQFF.

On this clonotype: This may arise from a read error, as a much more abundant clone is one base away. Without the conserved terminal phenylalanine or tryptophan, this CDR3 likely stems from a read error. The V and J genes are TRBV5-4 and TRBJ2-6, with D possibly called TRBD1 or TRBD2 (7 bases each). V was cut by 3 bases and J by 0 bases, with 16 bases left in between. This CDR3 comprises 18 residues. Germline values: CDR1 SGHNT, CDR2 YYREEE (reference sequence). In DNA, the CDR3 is TGTGCCAGCAGCTCCCCAGGGGGGGCCTCCTCTGGGGCCAACGTCCTGACTATC. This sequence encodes CASSSPGGASSGANVLTI.

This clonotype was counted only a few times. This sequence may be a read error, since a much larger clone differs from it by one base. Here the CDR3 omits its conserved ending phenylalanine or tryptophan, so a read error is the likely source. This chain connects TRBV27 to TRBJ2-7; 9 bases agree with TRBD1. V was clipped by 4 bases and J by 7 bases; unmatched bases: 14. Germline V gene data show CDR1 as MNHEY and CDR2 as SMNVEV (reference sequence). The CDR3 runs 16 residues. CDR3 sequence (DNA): TGTGCCAGCAGTTCAAACCGGGACAGGGAGTCGAAAGAGCAGTACCTC. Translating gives CASSSNRDRESKEQYL.

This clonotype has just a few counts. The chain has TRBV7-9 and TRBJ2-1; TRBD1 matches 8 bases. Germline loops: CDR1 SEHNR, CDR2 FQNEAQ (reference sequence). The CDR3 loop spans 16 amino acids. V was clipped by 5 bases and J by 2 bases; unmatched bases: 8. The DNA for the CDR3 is TGTGCCAGCAGCATTGCCCGGGACAGGACCTACAATGAGCAGTTCTTC. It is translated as CASSIARDRTYNEQFF.

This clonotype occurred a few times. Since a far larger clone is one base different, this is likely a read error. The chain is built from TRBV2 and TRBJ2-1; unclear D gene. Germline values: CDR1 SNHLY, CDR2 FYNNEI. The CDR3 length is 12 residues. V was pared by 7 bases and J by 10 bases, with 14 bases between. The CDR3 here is CASKVYAYEQFF. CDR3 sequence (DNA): TGTGCCAGCAAAGTATACGCCTACGAGCAGTTCTTC.

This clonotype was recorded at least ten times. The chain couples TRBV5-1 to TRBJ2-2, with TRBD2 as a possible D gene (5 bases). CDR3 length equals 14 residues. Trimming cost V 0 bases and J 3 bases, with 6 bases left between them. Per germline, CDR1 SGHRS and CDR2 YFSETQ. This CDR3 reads CASSLAGDTGELFF. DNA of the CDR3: TGCGCCAGCAGCTTGGCCGGGGACACCGGGGAGCTGTTTTTT.

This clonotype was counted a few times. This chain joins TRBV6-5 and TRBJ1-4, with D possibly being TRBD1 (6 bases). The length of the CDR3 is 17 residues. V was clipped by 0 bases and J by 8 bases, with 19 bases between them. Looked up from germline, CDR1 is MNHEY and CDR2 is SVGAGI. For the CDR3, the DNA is TGTGCCAGCAGTTACTCGATCGGGCAGGGGAAGGGCGAAAAACTGTTTTTT. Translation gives CASSYSIGQGKGEKLFF.